The entry below describes one T cell receptor (beta chain). This clonotype was found a few times. The target of this receptor is not known. No clone much larger than this one lies a single base away; base qualities are absent. The sample is drawn from a study of human T cells and chemical hapten exposure (dated by TCRdb to the early 2020s). For the study in its entirety: For sensitization, 2% DPC in acetone was applied to a roughly 2 cm by roughly 2 cm area of upper inner arm skin. Throughout the approximately 25-week study period, patients were also given weekly therapeutic DPC doses on the scalp. Patch tests used Finn chambers with 0.01% DPC on the upper back, scored after 6 days by International Contact Dermatitis Research Group standards. The mostly female patient cohort included alopecia areata with under or over 50% scalp involvement, alopecia totalis and alopecia universalis. Libraries were pooled for sequencing, and variation in per-sample TCR yields was attributed mainly to small differences in library volumes within the pool. The study tracked peripheral blood TCR repertoire changes in vivo during primary and secondary sensitization to the hapten diphenylcyclopropenone (DPC) in alopecia patients. Blood was sampled from patients pre-sensitization (week 0) and at 2, 6 and about 24 weeks after DPC sensitization. Blood for TCR sequencing was provided by twenty-nine alopecia patients at one to four time points (pre-sensitization, 2, 6 and 24 weeks). The paper's findings and limits, for the study overall: The number of PT1 expanded TCRs positively correlated with patch test score, significant at thresholds 8, 16 and 32 but not 4. No change with DPC sensitization was found in the number of TCRs above 1 in 1000 frequency, and no evidence of global repertoire structure alterations was found. Compared with pre-sensitization or healthy control sets, expanded TCRs formed significantly more large CDR3 similarity clusters, which is consistent with antigen-driven responses. Because all patients had alopecia, a presumed autoimmune disease, the immune response of the patients might differ from that of healthy individuals. Repeated subsampling changed both the strength of the expansion versus patch-test correlation and the threshold at which the correlation became significant.

The time point label corresponds to: patch test 1, 2 weeks after DPC sensitization. The intended sense of this specimen's treatment or condition label: therapeutic diphenylcyclopropenone sensitization with weekly scalp DPC. At each patch-test visit, blood was drawn before the patch test was applied. Eligible patients were aged 18 to 70, diagnosed with alopecia, deemed suitable for DPC therapy, and excluded if pregnant. Total RNA was extracted from unfractionated whole blood collected in Tempus Blood RNA tubes. The CDR3 contains 13 residues, cysteine and phenylalanine counted. Just CDR3 DNA is preserved here, 39 bases in frame from base 1. Cut back by 8 bases and 5 bases, the V and J ends lie 12 bases apart. CDR1 and CDR2, looked up from the germline V gene, are MDHEN and SYDVKM. To prepare the library, RACE was applied. Sequencing was performed on a NextSeq 500. During library preparation, unique molecular identifiers were attached to individual cDNA molecules so that TCRs could be counted in a quantitative, reproducible way. For every blood RNA sample, sequencing covered both the TCR alpha and TCR beta chains. From the authors' description of their analysis: The median number of TCRs per sample was roughly 94,000, ranging from about 20,000 to 700,000. V, J and CDR3 annotation of the TCR reads was carried out using the Decombinator software suite. Every sample was subsampled to the same number of TCRs (28,000) for the PS versus PT1 abundance plots. TCRs were defined as expanded if absent before sensitization and observed at least eight times at the 2-week time point. TCRdb ran its own pipeline on the public reads, namely fastp trimming at Q25 and MiXCR clone calling, and kept in-frame beta chains. Rows with one shared CDR3 protein collapse into an entry with the most common genes and DNA. These V and J calls originate from TCRdb's pipeline instead of the authors' own analysis. In this sample the table shows 150,000 to 200,000 distinct CDR3 sequences, roughly 15% of which occur a single time. 1.7% of the sample is in the top ten clones.

The rearrangement joined TRBV28 to TRBJ2-2; a tentative D call is TRBD1 (6 bases match). The sequenced sample was whole blood, obtained in connection with sensitization to the hapten diphenylcyclopropenone (DPC). This clonotype originated in a woman in her twenties or thirties with alopecia areata. Some clones in this sample may be carry-over from other donors' samples. The base sequence is TGTGCCAGCCGCAGGGGTCTGACCGGGGAGCTGTTTTTT. Its translation is CASRRGLTGELFF. Extended through the reference TRBV28 and TRBJ2-2 proteins, this CDR3 yields the full variable domain: DVKVTQSSRYLVKRTGEKVFLECVQDMDHENMFWYRQDPGLGLRLIYFSYDVKMKEKGDIPEGYSVSREKKERFSLILESASTNQTSMYLCASRRGLTGELFFGEGSRLTVL.